This T cell receptor beta chain was sequenced for a study of blood T cell repertoires in COVID-19. About the research overall: The origin of the acute and convalescent COVID-19 samples was the United States, Italy and Spain. From T cells, B-cell-depleted T cells, or PBMCs came the material, which was cDNA or gDNA.

Study processing details: Estimation of nucleated cell counts was performed using reference gene primer amplification. Profiling relied on immunoSEQ multiplex PCR, and the TCRdb table lists in-frame clones only, not all of them. V, J and clone size reflect that table, while D and trimming were determined from the DNA. The sample comprises approximately 25,000 clones, 75% to 85% of which are singletons, and about 15% rests with the top ten. Germline CDR1 MNHNS, CDR2 SASEGT. Trimming removed 2 bases at V and 2 bases at J, with 10 bases between. This CDR3 is 14 amino acids long. This receptor was taken from a man older than 75 with active or convalescent COVID-19. The sample comprised peripheral blood. The V call is TRBV6-1, the J call TRBJ2-7; D is ambiguous. The CDR3, as DNA: TGTGCCAGCAGTGAATTCGTCAGGCCCTACGAGCAGTACTTC. This codes for CASSEFVRPYEQYF.